This TCR beta chain was retrieved from a study of blood T cell repertoires in COVID-19. About the research overall: Material from acute and convalescent COVID-19 was sourced from the United States, Italy and Spain.

How the authors handled the data: Researchers report that nucleated cell counts were estimated from reference gene primer amplification. Sequencing used immunoSEQ multiplex PCR; TCRdb keeps in-frame clones, though not all of them. That table supplies the V and J calls and clone size; D and trimming were determined from the DNA. The table includes tens of thousands of clones, 90% detected once. CDR3 length: 16 amino acids. CDR1 is SGHNT, CDR2 YYREEE, per germline (reference sequence). With 0 bases clipped from V and 7 bases from J, the junction kept 12 bases outside the gene matches. The sequencing sample was made of peripheral blood. The gene calls are TRBV5-4 and TRBJ2-7, with TRBD1 matching over 8 bases. The source is a man aged 45-65 years with COVID-19, enrolled during active disease. The CDR3 sequence: CASSLAFGQGRPEQYF. The CDR3 DNA is TGTGCCAGCAGCTTGGCGTTCGGACAGGGACGACCGGAGCAGTACTTC.